A selection of T cell receptor beta chains follows, all from one sample in a study of post-analysis software for immune sequencing data. TCRdb recomputed calls from the PCR reads with MiXCR, one row per CDR3 protein. The table includes under 650,000 distinct CDR3 sequences, about 40% detected once. The sequencing input was blood. The receptors derive from a girl under 18 with multiple sclerosis. The CDR3 runs from the conserved cysteine through the conserved F or W. The order of the fields is V gene, clone size, D gene, J gene, CDR3 DNA, CDR3 protein. The D gene is left open where the match is weak. Clone size is shown for a subset of rows, as once, few, many or a class of expanded clone.

v_call: TRBV5-1; clone_size: -; d_call: -; j_call: TRBJ2-7; cdr3_nt: TGCGCCAGCAGGTATGAGTCCTACGAGCAGTACTTC; cdr3_aa: CASRYESYEQYF
v_call: TRBV27; clone_size: many; d_call: TRBD1; j_call: TRBJ2-3; cdr3_nt: TGTGCCAGCAGGCAACCGGGACAGGGCACAGATACGCAGTATTTT; cdr3_aa: CASRQPGQGTDTQYF
v_call: TRBV10-3; clone_size: -; d_call: -; j_call: TRBJ2-7; cdr3_nt: TGTGCCATCGGGGGTTCCTACGAGCAGTACTTC; cdr3_aa: CAIGGSYEQYF
v_call: TRBV12-5; clone_size: few; d_call: -; j_call: TRBJ2-3; cdr3_nt: TGTGCTAGTGGTTTGGTAGTGGGACCCCCCACAGATACGCAGTATTTT; cdr3_aa: CASGLVVGPPTDTQYF
v_call: TRBV12-3/TRBV12-4; clone_size: few; d_call: -; j_call: TRBJ2-7; cdr3_nt: TGTGCTAGCAGTTTATGGTCCCACGAGCAGTACTTC; cdr3_aa: CASSLWSHEQYF
v_call: TRBV4-1; clone_size: -; d_call: TRBD1; j_call: TRBJ1-2; cdr3_nt: TGCGCCAGCAGCCCGGACAGGGGGCGATCAGAGAACTATGGCTACACCTTC; cdr3_aa: CASSPDRGRSENYGYTF
v_call: TRBV30; clone_size: -; d_call: -; j_call: TRBJ2-5; cdr3_nt: TGTGCCTGGAGTGTAATGGGGGAGACCCAGTACTTC; cdr3_aa: CAWSVMGETQYF
v_call: TRBV7-2; clone_size: -; d_call: TRBD2; j_call: TRBJ2-1; cdr3_nt: TGTGCCAGCAGCTTAAAGCGGGGGGGCTACAATGAGCAGTTCTTC; cdr3_aa: CASSLKRGGYNEQFF
v_call: TRBV12-3/TRBV12-4; clone_size: -; d_call: -; j_call: TRBJ2-5; cdr3_nt: TGTGCCAGCACGCCGGCGTACCAAGAGACCCAGTACTTC; cdr3_aa: CASTPAYQETQYF
v_call: TRBV29-1; clone_size: -; d_call: -; j_call: TRBJ2-1; cdr3_nt: TGTAGCGTGGCGGGACTCGGAGACAATGAGCAGTTCTTC; cdr3_aa: CSVAGLGDNEQFF
v_call: TRBV12-3/TRBV12-4; clone_size: many; d_call: -; j_call: TRBJ1-1; cdr3_nt: TGTGCCAGCACCAATTTTCGGCAAAGAGTGAACACTGAAGCTTTCTTT; cdr3_aa: CASTNFRQRVNTEAFF
v_call: TRBV29-1; clone_size: -; d_call: -; j_call: TRBJ2-3; cdr3_nt: TGCAGCGTTGAGACGGTAGTTAGCGGAAGCACAGATACGCAGTATTTT; cdr3_aa: CSVETVVSGSTDTQYF
v_call: TRBV6-5; clone_size: -; d_call: -; j_call: TRBJ1-2; cdr3_nt: TGTGCCAGCAAATTAGAGGGCTTTGGCTACACCTTC; cdr3_aa: CASKLEGFGYTF
v_call: TRBV12-3/TRBV12-4; clone_size: few; d_call: TRBD2; j_call: TRBJ2-2; cdr3_nt: TGTGCCAGCACCACAGGACTAGCGGTAGCGAACACCGGGGAGCTGTTTTTT; cdr3_aa: CASTTGLAVANTGELFF
v_call: TRBV10-3; clone_size: -; d_call: TRBD2; j_call: TRBJ2-3; cdr3_nt: TGTGCCATCAAAGGGACTAGCGGCACAGATACGCAGTATTTT; cdr3_aa: CAIKGTSGTDTQYF
v_call: TRBV2; clone_size: -; d_call: -; j_call: TRBJ2-4; cdr3_nt: TGTGCCAGCGGTTTTGTGGGTAACATTCAGTACTTC; cdr3_aa: CASGFVGNIQYF
v_call: TRBV7-2; clone_size: -; d_call: -; j_call: TRBJ1-1; cdr3_nt: TGTGCCAGCAGCCTATCTCCAGTGGGCACTGAAGCTTTCTTT; cdr3_aa: CASSLSPVGTEAFF
v_call: TRBV7-9; clone_size: -; d_call: -; j_call: TRBJ1-2; cdr3_nt: TGTGTCAGCACTTTACCTGGACGGGGGAACTATGGCTACACCTTC; cdr3_aa: CVSTLPGRGNYGYTF
v_call: TRBV18; clone_size: -; d_call: -; j_call: TRBJ2-1; cdr3_nt: TGTGCCAGCTCACCACCCCGGGACGGACACAATGAGCAGTTCTTC; cdr3_aa: CASSPPRDGHNEQFF
v_call: TRBV5-1; clone_size: -; d_call: TRBD1; j_call: TRBJ2-7; cdr3_nt: TGCGCCAGCAGCTTGGAAGGGGGCGGATACTCCTACGAGCAGTACTTC; cdr3_aa: CASSLEGGGYSYEQYF
v_call: TRBV12-3/TRBV12-4; clone_size: -; d_call: -; j_call: TRBJ2-7; cdr3_nt: TGTGCCAGCAGTTTAATTGGCTACTACGAGCAGTACTTC; cdr3_aa: CASSLIGYYEQYF
v_call: TRBV6-6; clone_size: -; d_call: TRBD1; j_call: TRBJ2-7; cdr3_nt: TGTGCCAGCAGTTACTCGTTTTGGACAGGGTCCTACGAGCAGTACTTC; cdr3_aa: CASSYSFWTGSYEQYF
v_call: TRBV20-1; clone_size: -; d_call: -; j_call: TRBJ2-5; cdr3_nt: TGCAGTGTCCAGGGTGGGGAGACCCAGTACTTC; cdr3_aa: CSVQGGETQYF
v_call: TRBV4-2; clone_size: -; d_call: TRBD2; j_call: TRBJ2-5; cdr3_nt: TGTGCCAGCAGCCCGGGACTAGCGGGCATTGAGACCCAGTACTTC; cdr3_aa: CASSPGLAGIETQYF
v_call: TRBV20-1; clone_size: -; d_call: -; j_call: TRBJ2-7; cdr3_nt: TGCAGTGCTATTACGAGGAACTACGAGCAGTACTTC; cdr3_aa: CSAITRNYEQYF
v_call: TRBV10-3; clone_size: few; d_call: -; j_call: TRBJ2-7; cdr3_nt: TGTGCCATCAGTCGAAATGGACAGCCTCACTACGAGCAGTACTTC; cdr3_aa: CAISRNGQPHYEQYF
v_call: TRBV6-5; clone_size: few; d_call: -; j_call: TRBJ1-2; cdr3_nt: TGTGCCAGCAGTTACTTGGGGGGCAAAAGCGCGGACTATGGCTACACCTTC; cdr3_aa: CASSYLGGKSADYGYTF
v_call: TRBV27; clone_size: -; d_call: -; j_call: TRBJ1-1; cdr3_nt: TGTGCCAGCAGTTTAGCCCTGTACGACCCTGAAGCTTTCTTT; cdr3_aa: CASSLALYDPEAFF
v_call: TRBV15; clone_size: -; d_call: -; j_call: TRBJ2-7; cdr3_nt: TGTGCCACCAGCATAGAGTTGGGCCACGAGCAGTACTTC; cdr3_aa: CATSIELGHEQYF
v_call: TRBV5-1; clone_size: many; d_call: -; j_call: TRBJ2-7; cdr3_nt: TGCGCCAGCTCCCCGAAGGGGACCGGTGTTTACGAGCAGTACTTC; cdr3_aa: CASSPKGTGVYEQYF
v_call: TRBV4-2; clone_size: -; d_call: -; j_call: TRBJ2-6; cdr3_nt: TGTGCCAGCAGCCCCCGGGAACCTTCTGGGGCCAACGTCCTGACTTTC; cdr3_aa: CASSPREPSGANVLTF
v_call: TRBV12-3/TRBV12-4; clone_size: few; d_call: -; j_call: TRBJ2-7; cdr3_nt: TGTGCCAGCAGTGATTGGTCGGAGCAGTACTTC; cdr3_aa: CASSDWSEQYF
v_call: TRBV12-3/TRBV12-4; clone_size: -; d_call: -; j_call: TRBJ2-5; cdr3_nt: TGTGCCAGCAGGTCCTCGCGGGGAAGGCTTCAAGAGACCCAGTACTTC; cdr3_aa: CASRSSRGRLQETQYF
v_call: TRBV4-1; clone_size: -; d_call: -; j_call: TRBJ1-4; cdr3_nt: TGCGCCAGCAGCCAACCAAACGGGGCAACTAATGAAAAACTGTTTTTT; cdr3_aa: CASSQPNGATNEKLFF
v_call: TRBV15; clone_size: few; d_call: TRBD1; j_call: TRBJ1-2; cdr3_nt: TGTGCCACCAGCAGTTCAGGGGGCGGTTTTGGCTACACCTTC; cdr3_aa: CATSSSGGGFGYTF
v_call: TRBV20-1; clone_size: once; d_call: -; j_call: TRBJ2-1; cdr3_nt: TGCAGTGCCGGGACGAGAAGATACAATGAGCAGTTCTTC; cdr3_aa: CSAGTRRYNEQFF
v_call: TRBV10-3; clone_size: -; d_call: -; j_call: TRBJ2-7; cdr3_nt: TGTGCCATCAAAGATGGGCCGGGGAGCTACGAGCAGTACTTC; cdr3_aa: CAIKDGPGSYEQYF
v_call: TRBV9; clone_size: -; d_call: TRBD2; j_call: TRBJ2-7; cdr3_nt: TGTGCCAGCAGCGTAGGCCGGGGGGGTACGGGCTACGAGCAGTACTTC; cdr3_aa: CASSVGRGGTGYEQYF
v_call: TRBV10-3; clone_size: -; d_call: TRBD1; j_call: TRBJ2-3; cdr3_nt: TGTGCCATCAGTGCTTCCGGGACAGGGGGAACAGATACGCAGTATTTT; cdr3_aa: CAISASGTGGTDTQYF
v_call: TRBV7-6; clone_size: -; d_call: -; j_call: TRBJ2-1; cdr3_nt: TGTGCCAGCAGCTTAGGGTACGGGCCCAATGAGCAGTTCTTC; cdr3_aa: CASSLGYGPNEQFF
v_call: TRBV29-1; clone_size: few; d_call: TRBD2; j_call: TRBJ2-7; cdr3_nt: TGCAGCGTCCGTGGACTAGCGGGAGGGCTGTCCTACGAGCAGTACTTC; cdr3_aa: CSVRGLAGGLSYEQYF
v_call: TRBV15; clone_size: few; d_call: -; j_call: TRBJ1-5; cdr3_nt: TGTGCCACCAGCAGAGATAGGGCCTACAATCAGCCCCAGCATTTT; cdr3_aa: CATSRDRAYNQPQHF
v_call: TRBV20-1; clone_size: -; d_call: -; j_call: TRBJ1-2; cdr3_nt: TGCAGTGCCCTAGGGGCAGGGGACGGCTACACCTTC; cdr3_aa: CSALGAGDGYTF
v_call: TRBV28; clone_size: few; d_call: -; j_call: TRBJ1-1; cdr3_nt: TGTGCCAGCAGTTTGTGGGGCAACCCCAACACTGAAGCTTTCTTT; cdr3_aa: CASSLWGNPNTEAFF
v_call: TRBV7-2; clone_size: -; d_call: TRBD2; j_call: TRBJ2-5; cdr3_nt: TGTGCCAGCAGCTTAGAAGGCGGGGGAGGGGAGACCCAGTACTTC; cdr3_aa: CASSLEGGGGETQYF
v_call: TRBV12-3/TRBV12-4; clone_size: few; d_call: -; j_call: TRBJ2-1; cdr3_nt: TGTGCCAGCAGTGCCGACCGGGACCGGCCGTTCTTC; cdr3_aa: CASSADRDRPFF
v_call: TRBV9; clone_size: -; d_call: TRBD1; j_call: TRBJ2-7; cdr3_nt: TGTGCCAGCAGCCGTAGCCCGGGACAGGGGGACGAGCAGTACTTC; cdr3_aa: CASSRSPGQGDEQYF
v_call: TRBV27; clone_size: -; d_call: -; j_call: TRBJ1-1; cdr3_nt: TGTGCCAGCAGGAGGGGGATGAACACTGAAGCTTTCTTT; cdr3_aa: CASRRGMNTEAFF
v_call: TRBV12-3/TRBV12-4; clone_size: -; d_call: TRBD2; j_call: TRBJ2-7; cdr3_nt: TGTGCCAGCAAACCCGGGACTACTAGCGGGCAGTACTTC; cdr3_aa: CASKPGTTSGQYF
v_call: TRBV12-3/TRBV12-4; clone_size: many; d_call: -; j_call: TRBJ2-7; cdr3_nt: TGTGCCAGCAGCGCTAGATACGAGCAGTACTTC; cdr3_aa: CASSARYEQYF
v_call: TRBV5-1; clone_size: -; d_call: -; j_call: TRBJ1-1; cdr3_nt: TGCGCCAGCAGCTTGGGGTCGATCCCTGAAGCTTTCTTT; cdr3_aa: CASSLGSIPEAFF
v_call: TRBV6-5; clone_size: -; d_call: TRBD1; j_call: TRBJ2-1; cdr3_nt: TGTGCCAGCAGGCCGGGACAGGGGGTTTACAGCGAGCAGTTCTTC; cdr3_aa: CASRPGQGVYSEQFF
v_call: TRBV4-1; clone_size: few; d_call: -; j_call: TRBJ2-4; cdr3_nt: TGCGCCAGCAGCCAAGGAGGGGGATCCGCAGCCAAAAACATTCAGTACTTC; cdr3_aa: CASSQGGGSAAKNIQYF
v_call: TRBV7-9; clone_size: once; d_call: TRBD2; j_call: TRBJ2-1; cdr3_nt: TGTGCCACCTCGACCGGGGGGGTCTCCTACAATGAGCAGTTCTTC; cdr3_aa: CATSTGGVSYNEQFF
v_call: TRBV27; clone_size: -; d_call: -; j_call: TRBJ1-1; cdr3_nt: TGTGCCAGCAGTCCACTCCGGACAGCCTCGAACACTGAAGCTTTCTTT; cdr3_aa: CASSPLRTASNTEAFF
v_call: TRBV12-3/TRBV12-4; clone_size: -; d_call: TRBD2; j_call: TRBJ2-3; cdr3_nt: TGTGCCAGCAGGTCCCGGGGCAGCGGGGGGGCCCGAAATACGCAGTATTTT; cdr3_aa: CASRSRGSGGARNTQYF